This T cell receptor beta chain was identified during a study of shared clonotypes between healthy human individuals. Study-wide findings and caveats: Researchers sampled only blood; tissue repertoires likely differ.

Comment on this clone: The antigen is unknown.

TCRdb keeps only in-frame clones here, not all; method: immunoSEQ multiplex PCR. Among fewer than 1.8 million clones listed, approximately 98.5% were seen once. Per the germline V gene, CDR1 is SGDLS and CDR2 is YYNGEE. Trimming removed 0 bases at V and 6 bases at J, with 10 bases between. The CDR3 extends over 13 amino acids. This receptor was taken from a man in his thirties or forties in good health. This rearrangement joins TRBV9 to TRBJ2-7; D might be TRBD1 or TRBD2, each matching 5 bases. Sequenced input: naive CD4+ T cells sorted from blood. Subset in this sample: CD45RA+ positively selected. CDR3 sequence reads: CASSVGDQFEQYF. In DNA, the CDR3 is TGTGCCAGCAGCGTAGGGGACCAGTTCGAGCAGTACTTC.